The source of this T cell receptor (beta chain) is a study of T-cell reconstitution after alpha-beta-depleted transplantation in children listed by TCRdb under 2016. For context, the study as a whole: Using TCR repertoire profiling, the study quantitatively followed how T-cell immune reconstitution unfolded in children after TCRalphabeta/CD19-depleted allogeneic hematopoietic cell transplantation.

This clonotype was seen repeatedly, ten times or more. What antigen it recognizes has not been identified. Base-call qualities are not available, and no considerably larger clone is one nucleotide away. The germline V gene sets CDR1 to SGHTA and CDR2 to FQGNSA. The cysteine opens and the phenylalanine closes a CDR3 of 15 amino acids. Here the CDR3 DNA is all that survives: 45 bases in frame from base 1. The V end loses 1 base and the J end loses 0 bases, and a stretch of 6 bases separates them. Libraries were made using PCR. Sequencing instrument: Illumina HiSeq 2500. Molecular barcoding was employed in the preparation of TCR libraries, with unique molecular identifiers being used to normalize TCRbeta repertoire quantification. In-frame beta chains were kept once TCRdb had trimmed the public reads at Q25 with fastp and called clones with MiXCR. A single entry per CDR3 protein holds the most common genes and DNA from its merged rows. The sample table records some 240,000 distinct CDR3 sequences; around 12% of these occur just once. 2% to 3% of the sample lies in the top ten.

The sequence came from a human donor who donated a stem cell graft to a child with acute lymphoblastic leukemia. This material consisted of PBMCs from the stem cell graft donor, taken from the stem cell graft. The chain uses TRBV7-2 and TRBJ2-2, with an unclear D gene assignment. The CDR3: CASSLVQSNTGELFF. The nucleotide sequence reads as follows: TGTGCCAGCAGCTTAGTCCAGTCGAACACCGGGGAGCTGTTTTTT. The variable domain in full, with residues beyond the CDR3 obtained from the reference TRBV7-2 and TRBJ2-2 genes, is GAGVSQSPSNKVTEKGKDVELRCDPISGHTALYWYRQSLGQGLEFLIYFQGNSAPDKSGLPSDRFSAERTGGSVSTLTIQRTQQEDSAVYLCASSLVQSNTGELFFGEGSRLTVL.